This T cell receptor (beta chain) comes out of a study of response to subunit inactivated influenza vaccine. The CDR3 is 15 residues long. The ends were cut back, 5 bases at V and 2 bases at J, with 13 bases in the middle. In germline, CDR1 is SGHTA, CDR2 FQGNSA. Each CDR3 protein is one row after TCRdb ran MiXCR on the RT-PCR reads. The sample includes about 570,000 distinct CDR3 sequences, over 9% of them seen just once. The table lists this clonotype with a few counts. The same sample was also used in a study of T cells expressing NK-cell markers. From that report: UMIs were included in TCR beta cDNA generated by 5'RACE template switching. Most of the eight sequenced donors tested HCMV-seropositive; one tested seronegative.

The clonotype originates from a man between 50 and 59 years old who received an inactivated influenza vaccine. The rearrangement links TRBV7-2 to TRBJ2-4; D is unresolved. Sequenced here: PBMCs from blood, sampled on the day of vaccination. The CDR3 coding sequence is TGTGCCAGCAGCCCCTCGATTGACACCAAAAACATTCAGTACTTC. Translating gives CASSPSIDTKNIQYF.